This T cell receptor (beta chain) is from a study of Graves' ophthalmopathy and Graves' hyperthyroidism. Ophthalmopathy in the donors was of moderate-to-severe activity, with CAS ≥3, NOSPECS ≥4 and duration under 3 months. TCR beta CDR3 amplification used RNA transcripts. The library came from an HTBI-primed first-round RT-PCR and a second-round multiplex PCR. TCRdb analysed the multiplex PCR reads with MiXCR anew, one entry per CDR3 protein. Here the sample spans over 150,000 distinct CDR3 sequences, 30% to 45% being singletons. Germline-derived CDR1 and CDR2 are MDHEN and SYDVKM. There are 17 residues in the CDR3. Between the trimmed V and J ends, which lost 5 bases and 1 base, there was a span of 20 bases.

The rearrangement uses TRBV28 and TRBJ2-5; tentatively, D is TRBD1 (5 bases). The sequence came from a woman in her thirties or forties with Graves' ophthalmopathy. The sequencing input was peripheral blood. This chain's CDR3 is CASSRQSPLDIQETQYF. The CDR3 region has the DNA TGTGCCAGCAGTCGCCAATCCCCGCTGGACATCCAAGAGACCCAGTACTTC.